The rows below give T cell receptor beta chains drawn from one sample of a study of CD4+ T cells in melanoma. The method was immunoSEQ multiplex PCR; TCRdb's version includes in-frame clones alone and lacks a portion of them. The sample has about 140,000 clones; about 90% are singletons. Receptor source: a human donor with melanoma. CDR3s include the opening cysteine and the closing phenylalanine or tryptophan. D genes are given only for firm matches. Not all rows give a size; the values are once, few, many and, for expanded clones, a class.

J: TRBJ2-1
size: NA
V: TRBV2
D: TRBD1
DNA: TGTGCCAGCAGGTACACAGGGACAGGGGGTGAGCAGTTCTTC
CDR3: CASRYTGTGGEQFF

J: TRBJ2-1
size: few
V: TRBV7-9
D: NA
DNA: TGTGCCAGCGTCGGGGACTCCTACAATGAGCAGTTCTTC
CDR3: CASVGDSYNEQFF

J: TRBJ2-1
size: NA
V: TRBV5-4
D: NA
DNA: TGTGCCAGCAGCCTAGGCCGGGTCTACAATGAGCAGTTCTTC
CDR3: CASSLGRVYNEQFF

J: TRBJ2-5
size: NA
V: TRBV15
D: NA
DNA: TGTGCCACCAGCAGAAACCGGCAGGGCCAAGAGACCCAGTACTTC
CDR3: CATSRNRQGQETQYF

J: TRBJ2-5
size: NA
V: TRBV5-1
D: TRBD1
DNA: TGCGCCAGCAGCTTCCAAGGGGGCATGGAGACCCAGTACTTC
CDR3: CASSFQGGMETQYF

J: TRBJ1-3
size: NA
V: TRBV6-5
D: NA
DNA: TGTGCCAGCGCTTCGACTCGTCATGGAAACACCATATATTTT
CDR3: CASASTRHGNTIYF

J: TRBJ1-1
size: NA
V: TRBV9
D: TRBD1
DNA: TGTGCCAGCAGCGTAGTTCAACAGGGGTTTGACACTGAAGCTTTCTTT
CDR3: CASSVVQQGFDTEAFF

J: TRBJ2-1
size: once
V: TRBV5-1
D: NA
DNA: TGCGCCAGCAGCTTGGCCCCAGATTACAATGAGCAGTTCTTC
CDR3: CASSLAPDYNEQFF

J: TRBJ1-2
size: NA
V: TRBV5-1
D: TRBD1
DNA: TGCGCCAGCAGCTCAGGGGGCTCGGCTAACTATGGCTACACCTTC
CDR3: CASSSGGSANYGYTF

J: TRBJ1-6
size: NA
V: TRBV7-2
D: NA
DNA: TGTGCCAGCAGCTTAGTCTGGGACTCACCCCTCCACTTT
CDR3: CASSLVWDSPLHF

J: TRBJ2-3
size: NA
V: TRBV30
D: NA
DNA: TGTGCCTGGAGTACGATCGACCTCCCGGGGCGAACGCAGTATTTT
CDR3: CAWSTIDLPGRTQYF

J: TRBJ2-7
size: NA
V: TRBV19
D: NA
DNA: TGTGCCAGTAGTATAGGGGGTTCGGGCTACGAGCAGTACTTC
CDR3: CASSIGGSGYEQYF

J: TRBJ2-4
size: NA
V: TRBV30
D: NA
DNA: TGTGCCTGGAGTTCCTCACTTGGGTTAGCCAAAAACATTCAGTACTTC
CDR3: CAWSSSLGLAKNIQYF

J: TRBJ1-6
size: NA
V: TRBV10-3
D: TRBD1
DNA: TGTGCCATCAGTGAGTCGGCCCGGACAGGGGTCGTCTCACCCCTCCACTTT
CDR3: CAISESARTGVVSPLHF

J: TRBJ1-4
size: NA
V: TRBV18
D: NA
DNA: TGTGCCAGCTCACCTGCAACTAATGAAAAACTGTTTTTT
CDR3: CASSPATNEKLFF

J: TRBJ2-1
size: NA
V: TRBV18
D: TRBD1
DNA: TGTGCCACCCACCGAGGGACAGGGGCGCTGGATGAGCAGTTCTTC
CDR3: CATHRGTGALDEQFF

J: TRBJ2-5
size: NA
V: TRBV18
D: TRBD1
DNA: TGTGCCAGCTCTCGGGACAGGGGGGAGACCCAGTACTTC
CDR3: CASSRDRGETQYF

J: TRBJ2-6
size: NA
V: TRBV5-6
D: NA
DNA: TGTGCCAGCAGTACCTTGTCTGGGGCCAACGTCCTGACTTTC
CDR3: CASSTLSGANVLTF

J: TRBJ1-1
size: once
V: TRBV7-3
D: NA
DNA: TGTGCCAGCAGCTTAAATAGGGCAGGGACCGTCAGCGAAGCTTTCTTT
CDR3: CASSLNRAGTVSEAFF

J: TRBJ1-3
size: NA
V: TRBV27
D: NA
DNA: TGTGCCAGCAGTTTATCATCCGGGTACGGAAACACCATATATTTT
CDR3: CASSLSSGYGNTIYF

J: TRBJ2-1
size: NA
V: TRBV10-3
D: NA
DNA: TGTGCCATCAGTGAGTCCACCGGGCCCCGTCCGGATGAGCAGTTCTTC
CDR3: CAISESTGPRPDEQFF